Listed below are T cell receptor beta chains from one sample, sequenced in a study of prognosis after radiotherapy for stage I lung cancer. TCRdb re-derived calls from the multiplex PCR reads in MiXCR, one entry per CDR3 protein. The sample includes 22,000 or so distinct CDR3 sequences, around 40% of them seen just once. The sample consisted of PBMCs, taken before or after stereotactic body radiation therapy (not recorded which). These receptors originate from a donor aged 50 or older with non-small cell lung cancer. Both conserved end residues are part of each CDR3. A D gene is named only where the DNA matches it firmly. The size entry is marked missing in some rows and otherwise reads once, few, many or a size class.

d_gene | abundance | j_gene | v_gene | CDR3aa | CDR3nt
NA | NA | TRBJ2-7 | TRBV11-2 | CASSLDYFLGEQYF | TGTGCCAGCAGCTTAGATTACTTCCTGGGCGAGCAGTACTTC
NA | many | TRBJ1-2 | TRBV9 | CASSVNVNYGYTF | TGTGCCAGCAGCGTGAACGTGAACTATGGCTACACCTTC
TRBD1 | many | TRBJ1-1 | TRBV5-1 | CASSSSGRGVTEAFF | TGCGCCAGCAGCTCGAGCGGCAGGGGGGTAACTGAAGCTTTCTTT
NA | many | TRBJ2-5 | TRBV4-3 | CASSQGIRWGQETQYF | TGCGCCAGCAGCCAAGGGATCAGGTGGGGACAAGAGACCCAGTACTTC
NA | many | TRBJ2-5 | TRBV15 | CATREGTVETQYF | TGTGCCACCAGAGAGGGGACGGTGGAGACCCAGTACTTC
TRBD1 | NA | TRBJ1-5 | TRBV6-2/TRBV6-3 | CASSLTGQGWGNQPQHF | TGTGCCAGCAGCCTTACGGGACAGGGGTGGGGCAATCAGCCCCAGCATTTT
NA | many | TRBJ2-5 | TRBV11-2 | CASSPEGDQETQYF | TGTGCCAGCAGCCCCGAGGGGGACCAAGAGACCCAGTACTTC
NA | NA | TRBJ2-1 | TRBV7-3 | CASSPEGPSSYNEQFF | TGTGCCAGCAGCCCCGAGGGACCAAGCTCCTACAATGAGCAGTTCTTC
NA | many | TRBJ2-3 | TRBV5-6 | CASSFLHRSTDTQYF | TGTGCCAGCAGCTTTCTACACCGCAGCACAGATACGCAGTATTTT
NA | few | TRBJ1-3 | TRBV6-1 | CASSDGLGSGNTIYF | TGTGCCAGCAGTGATGGTTTGGGATCTGGAAACACCATATATTTT
TRBD2 | NA | TRBJ2-3 | TRBV7-6 | CAGSLGAEASGVTDTQYF | TGTGCCGGCAGCTTAGGGGCGGAGGCTAGCGGTGTAACAGATACGCAGTATTTT
NA | NA | TRBJ2-7 | TRBV28 | CVSSPLGGIPTYEQYF | TGTGTCAGCAGTCCCCTGGGTGGGATCCCTACCTACGAGCAGTACTTC
NA | many | TRBJ2-6 | TRBV7-2 | CASSLTRDSGANVLTF | TGTGCCAGCAGCTTGACCAGGGACTCTGGGGCCAACGTCCTGACTTTC
TRBD1 | many | TRBJ1-2 | TRBV6-1 | CDGTGPCVHGYTF | TGTGACGGGACAGGGCCTTGTGTTCATGGCTACACCTTC
TRBD1 | NA | TRBJ1-2 | TRBV12-3/TRBV12-4 | CASSPGTDYGYTF | TGTGCCAGCAGCCCCGGGACAGATTATGGTTACACCTTC
NA | many | TRBJ2-3 | TRBV29-1 | CSAGGPDTQYF | TGCAGCGCTGGAGGGCCGGATACGCAGTATTTT
NA | NA | TRBJ1-1 | TRBV28 | CASSFDRDTEAFF | TGTGCCAGCAGTTTCGACAGAGACACTGAAGCTTTCTTT
NA | many | TRBJ2-1 | TRBV29-1 | CSVDRQLNEQFF | TGCAGCGTAGACAGACAGTTAAATGAGCAGTTCTTC
TRBD2 | medium-sized | TRBJ2-1 | TRBV28 | CASTSVGAASGRNEQFF | TGTGCCAGCACATCGGTCGGGGCGGCTAGCGGGAGGAATGAGCAGTTCTTC
NA | many | TRBJ2-1 | TRBV28 | CASSLGYNEQFF | TGTGCCAGCAGTTTGGGCTACAATGAGCAGTTCTTC
NA | NA | TRBJ1-3 | TRBV11-3 | CASSPTGDDTIYF | TGTGCCAGCAGCCCGACGGGGGACGACACCATATATTTC
TRBD1 | NA | TRBJ2-1 | TRBV7-3 | CASSLPDRLDNEQLF | TGTGCCAGCAGCTTACCGGACAGGTTGGACAATGAGCAGTTATTC
NA | many | TRBJ2-2 | TRBV19 | CASSFMAGTGELFF | TGTGCCAGTAGTTTCATGGCGGGGACCGGGGAGCTGTTTTTT
NA | NA | TRBJ1-4 | TRBV6-2/TRBV6-3 | CASESKGGTNEKLFF | TGTGCCAGCGAGTCGAAGGGGGGGACTAATGAAAAACTGTTTTTT
NA | NA | TRBJ1-1 | TRBV6-2/TRBV6-3 | CAIIYLKAFF | TGTGCCATCATTTACTTAAAAGCTTTCTTT
NA | few | TRBJ1-5 | TRBV6-2/TRBV6-3 | CASSEGAQFNQPQHF | TGTGCCAGCAGTGAAGGGGCACAGTTCAATCAGCCCCAGCATTTT
NA | NA | TRBJ1-2 | TRBV12-3/TRBV12-4 | CASSLGTTALGYTF | TGTGCCAGCAGTTTAGGGACGACGGCTTTGGGCTACACCTTC
NA | medium-sized | TRBJ2-1 | TRBV2 | CASSYDNEQFF | TGTGCCAGCAGCTACGACAATGAGCAGTTCTTC
NA | many | TRBJ1-1 | TRBV12-3/TRBV12-4 | CASKQGPYTEAFF | TGTGCCAGCAAACAGGGTCCCTACACTGAAGCTTTCTTT
TRBD2 | many | TRBJ2-7 | TRBV30 | CAWSLGGYEQYF | TGTGCCTGGAGCTTGGGGGGGTACGAGCAGTACTTC
TRBD2 | medium-sized | TRBJ2-3 | TRBV6-2/TRBV6-3 | CASSSVRGGRDTQYF | TGTGCCAGCAGTTCGGTGCGGGGGGGCCGAGATACGCAGTATTTT
NA | NA | TRBJ2-3 | TRBV6-2/TRBV6-3 | CATMRGGDADTQYF | TGTGCCACTATGAGAGGGGGGGACGCAGATACGCAGTATTTT
TRBD1 | medium-sized | TRBJ1-3 | TRBV6-1 | CASSALTGERNTIYF | TGTGCCAGCAGTGCCCTGACAGGGGAAAGAAACACCATATATTTT
NA | many | TRBJ1-1 | TRBV18 | CASSEGRTEAFF | TGTGCCAGCTCGGAGGGACGGACTGAAGCTTTCTTT
TRBD1 | many | TRBJ2-2 | TRBV9 | CASSVESAGGTGELFF | TGTGCCAGCAGCGTCGAGTCAGCAGGGGGCACCGGGGAGCTGTTTTTT
NA | NA | TRBJ1-6 | TRBV7-2 | CASSSDNSPLHF | TGTGCCAGCAGCTCAGATAATTCACCCCTCCACTTT
NA | NA | TRBJ2-2 | TRBV30 | CAWGQQNTGELFF | TGTGCCTGGGGACAGCAGAACACCGGGGAGCTGTTTTTT
NA | NA | TRBJ2-3 | TRBV6-5 | CASGWVGGTQYF | TGTGCCAGCGGTTGGGTGGGGGGTACGCAGTATTTT
NA | many | TRBJ2-7 | TRBV4-3 | CASSHLAGDEQYF | TGCGCCAGCAGCCATCTAGCCGGTGACGAGCAGTACTTC
NA | once | TRBJ2-2 | TRBV2 | CASIGSSNTGELFF | TGTGCCAGCATAGGTTCCTCGAACACCGGGGAGCTGTTTTTT
TRBD1 | NA | TRBJ1-1 | TRBV11-2 | CASSSGTVNTEAFF | TGTGCCAGCAGCTCGGGGACAGTGAACACTGAAGCTTTCTTT
NA | many | TRBJ2-7 | TRBV7-2 | CASSLSVVHEQYF | TGTGCCAGCAGCCTTTCGGTGGTCCACGAGCAGTACTTC
NA | NA | TRBJ1-1 | TRBV6-1 | CASSKTSPGQGTEAFF | TGTGCCAGCAGTAAAACCAGCCCGGGTCAAGGCACTGAAGCTTTCTTT
TRBD1 | many | TRBJ1-2 | TRBV5-1 | CASSPGTGGYGYTF | TGCGCCAGCAGCCCAGGGACAGGGGGCTATGGCTACACCTTC
NA | NA | TRBJ2-7 | TRBV20-1 | CSASGRPYEQYF | TGCAGTGCTAGTGGGAGGCCCTACGAGCAGTACTTC
NA | NA | TRBJ1-2 | TRBV28 | CASSEGVRGGYTF | TGTGCCAGCAGTGAAGGCGTCCGAGGAGGCTACACCTTT
TRBD1 | many | TRBJ1-5 | TRBV12-3/TRBV12-4 | CASSLPWVVGTGYSNQPQHF | TGTGCCAGCAGTTTACCGTGGGTTGTGGGGACAGGATATAGCAATCAGCCCCAGCATTTT
NA | many | TRBJ1-5 | TRBV7-2 | CASSLRPAGDQPQHF | TGTGCCAGCAGCTTACGGCCGGCAGGAGATCAGCCCCAGCATTTT
NA | NA | TRBJ2-1 | TRBV6-1 | CASSEESSVNNEQFF | TGTGCCAGCAGTGAAGAGAGTAGCGTAAACAATGAGCAGTTCTTC
NA | many | TRBJ1-1 | TRBV19 | CASSPKGYTEAFF | TGTGCCAGTAGTCCCAAGGGTTACACTGAAGCTTTCTTT
NA | NA | TRBJ2-6 | TRBV6-1 | CASSLKPVSLSGANVLTF | TGTGCCAGCAGTCTAAAACCCGTCTCACTCTCTGGGGCCAACGTCCTGACTTTC
TRBD1 | NA | TRBJ2-3 | TRBV24-1 | CSTSWTGGMRADTQYF | TGTTCCACCAGTTGGACAGGGGGCATGAGGGCAGATACGCAGTATTTT
NA | once | TRBJ1-6 | TRBV2 | CASLGPGGYNSPLHF | TGTGCCTCCCTAGGCCCCGGCGGGTATAATTCACCCCTCCACTTT
TRBD1 | many | TRBJ1-5 | TRBV18 | CASSRDRHSNQPQHF | TGTGCCAGCTCTCGGGACAGACATAGCAATCAGCCCCAGCATTTT